This TCR beta chain was captured in a study of shared clonotypes between healthy human individuals. This CDR3 has 16 residues. CDR1 KGHSH and CDR2 LQKENI come from the germline V gene. With V trimmed by 3 bases and J by 1 base, 4 bases remained unmatched. Genomic DNA (from each subset) was split evenly across several immunoSEQ plates. Sequenced by immunoSEQ multiplex PCR; TCRdb stores in-frame clones only, minus some. The table lists millions of clones, more than 85% of them singletons, with approximately 0.4% in the top ten. This clone was counted a few times. Its antigen is not identified. Other nucleotide sequences in the sample specify the same CDR3. Study outcomes and limitations: As a rule, naive subsets had a larger estimated richness than memory subsets.

The receptor comes from a man aged 18-30 years in good health. Some clones in this sample may be carry-over from other donors' samples. J is TRBJ1-5 and V is TRBV18; 9 bases are a match to TRBD1. Sequencing input: naive CD4+ T cells from PBMCs. Subset indicated: CD45RA+ positively selected. CDR3 bases: TGTGCCAGCTCACCGGGACAGGGTGGAAGCAATCAGCCCCAGCATTTT. Protein sequence: CASSPGQGGSNQPQHF.